The 16 T cell receptor beta chains given below trace back to one sample, sequenced in a study of PD-L1 blockade in urothelial cancer. As to time point: pretreatment peripheral blood. The assay was immunoSEQ multiplex PCR, and TCRdb's table has in-frame clones only and misses some. This sample has tens of thousands of clones; 84% occur once, and the top ten carry 9% to 9.5%. Material: PBMCs, obtained around atezolizumab (anti-PD-L1) treatment. The receptors shown here come from a woman in her 70s with urothelial cancer.

The CDR3 bases are TGTGCCAGCAGCCAAGACAGGGGGCGTCAGCCCCAGCATTTT. Its translation: CASSQDRGRQPQHF. The chain joins TRBV7-8 to TRBJ1-5; 10 positions agree with TRBD1. CDR1 and CDR2 (germline): SGHVS, FQNEAQ. The CDR3 consists of 14 residues. The V gene end was trimmed by 5 bases and the J gene end by 6 bases; junction bases not matched to a gene: 4.

The chain uses TRBV28 and TRBJ2-7, with 7 positions matching TRBD1. Trimming took 8 bases from V and 2 from J; bases not matched to a gene: 9. Germline lookup yields CDR1 MDHEN and CDR2 SYDVKM. The CDR3 totals 14 residues. For the CDR3, the DNA is TGTGCCAGCGAGCGGCACAGGGGAACCTACGAGCAGTACTTC. It translates to CASERHRGTYEQYF.

This clone was seen only a few times. The J gene is TRBJ2-7, the V gene TRBV9; 12 bases align to TRBD2. Germline V CDR1 and CDR2: SGDLS, YYNGEE. The CDR3 has 13 residues. With V trimmed by 7 bases and J by 2 bases, 1 base remained unmatched. This CDR3 is CASSSGGAYEQYF. CDR3 DNA sequence: TGTGCCAGCTCTAGCGGGGGGGCCTACGAGCAGTACTTC.

The chain is built from TRBV5-4 and TRBJ2-5; 9 bases are a match to TRBD2. The CDR3 spans 15 residues. Germline V gene sequence: CDR1 SGHNT, CDR2 YYREEE (reference sequence). The V segment lost 4 bases and the J segment 4 bases; nucleotides outside the gene matches: 8. The CDR3 nucleotides read TGTGCCAGCAGCCCCGCAGGGACTAGCACAGAGACCCAGTACTTC. It codes for CASSPAGTSTETQYF.

This clone appeared a single time. The chain combines TRBV7-2 with TRBJ2-2; TRBD1 matches 7 bases. Germline values: CDR1 SGHTA, CDR2 FQGNSA. The CDR3 runs 16 residues. V was pared by 2 bases and J by 0 bases, with 3 bases of the junction left unmatched. The CDR3 sequence: CASSLRTGANTGELFF. The CDR3 nucleotides read TGTGCCAGCAGCTTACGAACAGGGGCGAACACCGGGGAGCTGTTTTTT. The full variable domain, its missing parts supplied by reference TRBV7-2 and TRBJ2-2, is GAGVSQSPSNKVTEKGKDVELRCDPISGHTALYWYRQSLGQGLEFLIYFQGNSAPDKSGLPSDRFSAERTGGSVSTLTIQRTQQEDSAVYLCASSLRTGANTGELFFGEGSRLTVL.

The CDR3 nucleotides are TGTGCCAGCAAGGCCAGAAGGGGCCATGGCTACACCTTC. Amino acid sequence: CASKARRGHGYTF. The V call is TRBV2, the J call TRBJ1-2; perhaps TRBD1 as D (5 bases). The germline gives CDR1 SNHLY, CDR2 FYNNEI. Trimming pared 7 bases from V and 6 bases from J, leaving 15 bases between. This CDR3 has 13 amino acids.

The V call is TRBV6-1, the J call TRBJ2-4; 12 bases align to TRBD2. Trimming took 4 bases from V and 6 from J; bases not matched to a gene: 10. The CDR3 extends over 17 amino acids. Germline V gene lookup returns CDR1 MNHNS and CDR2 SASEGT. Here the CDR3 DNA reads TGTGCCAGCAGTGTGGGTCTAGCGGGAGGGCCTGGAAACATTCAGTACTTC. This sequence encodes CASSVGLAGGPGNIQYF.

This clone showed up just once. This chain links TRBV7-2 with TRBJ1-5; 7 positions match TRBD1. The V gene's germline CDR1 is SGHTA and CDR2 FQGNSA. This CDR3 spans 16 amino acids. With V trimmed by 3 bases and J by 2 bases, 7 bases remained unmatched. The CDR3 coding sequence is TGTGCCAGCAGCTTTACCGGGACAGAAGGCAATCAGCCCCAGCATTTT. Translated: CASSFTGTEGNQPQHF.

The J gene is TRBJ2-1, the V gene TRBV5-1; D might be TRBD2 (7 bases). V lost 0 bases and J lost 7, with 14 bases in between. This CDR3 has 15 amino acids. CDR1 and CDR2 (germline): SGHRS, YFSETQ. CDR3 residues: CASSLGAGAQNEQFF. DNA for the CDR3: TGCGCCAGCAGCTTGGGGGCGGGGGCTCAGAATGAGCAGTTCTTC. Full variable domain (remainder filled in from reference TRBV5-1 and TRBJ2-1): KAGVTQTPRYLIKTRGQQVTLSCSPISGHRSVSWYQQTPGQGLQFLFEYFSETQRNKGNFPGRFSGRQFSNSRSEMNVSTLELGDSALYLCASSLGAGAQNEQFFGPGTRLTVL.

The chain uses TRBV4-2 and TRBJ2-5; the D gene is possibly TRBD2 (6 bases). CDR1 is LGHNA, CDR2 YNFKEQ, per germline. This CDR3 comprises 17 residues. Trimming pared 0 bases from V and 5 bases from J, leaving 19 bases between. CDR3 protein: CASSQDSSVVGRETQYF. CDR3 bases: TGTGCCAGCAGCCAAGATAGTTCCGTGGTAGGGAGGGAGACCCAGTACTTC.

About this clone itself: One end of the junction fails to match germline, which may point to a read error. The chain carries TRBV5-1 and TRBJ2-7; possible D gene TRBD1, 5 bases. This CDR3 has 12 residues. CDR1 is SGHRS and CDR2 is YFSETQ in the germline V gene. Here the CDR3 DNA reads TGCGCCAGCAGCTTGGGACAGCCGGGTAGGGGCTTC. It encodes CASSLGQPGRGF.

The genes are TRBV4-1 and TRBJ2-2; tentatively, D is TRBD1 (5 bases). The CDR3 has 16 residues. Looked up from germline, CDR1 is MGHRA and CDR2 is YSYEKL. V lost 2 bases, J lost 0 bases, and 10 bases lay in between. The CDR3 nucleotides read TGCGCCAGCAGCCAAAGACAGCTATCGAACACCGGGGAGCTGTTTTTT. Protein sequence: CASSQRQLSNTGELFF.

The chain joins TRBV30 to TRBJ2-3; D is possibly TRBD1 (7 bases). V shed 1 base and J shed 1 base, with 24 bases lying between them. CDR3 length: 19 residues. Per the germline V gene, CDR1 is GTSNPN and CDR2 is SVGIG (reference sequence). Here the CDR3 reads CAWSGARGNYRGRTDTQYF. CDR3 DNA sequence: TGTGCCTGGAGTGGCGCGCGGGGTAACTACAGGGGACGCACAGATACGCAGTATTTT. Looking up the rest from reference TRBV30 and TRBJ2-3 gives the full variable domain: SQTIHQWPATLVQPVGSPLSLECTVEGTSNPNLYWYRQAAGRGLQLLFYSVGIGQISSEVPQNLSASRPQDRQFILSSKKLLLSDSGFYLCAWSGARGNYRGRTDTQYFGPGTRLTVL.

The chain joins TRBV6-6 to TRBJ2-3; 11 positions agree with TRBD2. V lost 5 bases and J lost 4; bases outside the gene matches: 5. Per germline, CDR1 MNHNY and CDR2 SVGAGI (reference sequence). The CDR3 is made up of 15 amino acids. The CDR3 DNA is TGTGCCAGCAGTCGTAGCGGGGGGGCAGCAGATACGCAGTATTTT. Its protein is CASSRSGGAADTQYF.

As to this clone: A read error may account for a junction end that differs from germline. The chain has TRBV30 and TRBJ1-2, with 7 bases aligning to TRBD1. The CDR3 contains 12 residues. Per the germline V gene, CDR1 is GTSNPN and CDR2 is SVGIG (reference sequence). CDR3 loop: CICQGVDYGYTF. The CDR3 DNA sequence: TGCATTTGTCAGGGGGTCGACTATGGCTACACCTTC.

This chain joins TRBV7-7 and TRBJ2-5, with 8 nucleotides matching TRBD1. V lost 6 bases to trimming and J lost 4 bases; unmatched junction nucleotides: 13. The germline V gene encodes CDR1 SSHAT and CDR2 FNYEAQ (reference sequence). The CDR3 consists of 16 residues. CDR3 in amino acids: CASSPTPGTGLETQYF. In nucleotides, the CDR3 is TGTGCCAGCAGTCCTACACCCGGGACAGGACTAGAGACCCAGTACTTC.